This T cell receptor beta chain appears in the sequencing data of a study of cytotoxic CD8 clonotypes in ibrutinib-treated CLL. The study's findings and limits: Clonality went up at ibrutinib response and then declined back toward baseline at progression. Treatment saw public clonotypes, which were uncommon, either contract or stay stable.

The germline V gene has CDR1 MDHEN and CDR2 SYDVKM. This CDR3 is built from 13 residues. With V trimmed by 7 bases and J by 7 bases, 4 bases remained unmatched. A note on this clone: Its antigen remains unidentified.

Frozen PBMC stocks contributed 2 to 2.5 micrograms of genomic DNA to the TCR beta libraries. Profiled with immunoSEQ multiplex PCR; TCRdb holds only in-frame clones, not every one. The table includes over 65,000 clones, roughly three quarters detected once. The chain has TRBV28 and TRBJ1-6; 7 bases align to TRBD1. The receptor comes from a human donor with chronic lymphocytic leukemia. This sample comprised PBMCs, obtained after 12 months of ibrutinib treatment. CDR3 nucleotide sequence: TGTGCCAGCAAGGGGACAGCCAATTCACCCCTCCACTTT. This translates into CASKGTANSPLHF.